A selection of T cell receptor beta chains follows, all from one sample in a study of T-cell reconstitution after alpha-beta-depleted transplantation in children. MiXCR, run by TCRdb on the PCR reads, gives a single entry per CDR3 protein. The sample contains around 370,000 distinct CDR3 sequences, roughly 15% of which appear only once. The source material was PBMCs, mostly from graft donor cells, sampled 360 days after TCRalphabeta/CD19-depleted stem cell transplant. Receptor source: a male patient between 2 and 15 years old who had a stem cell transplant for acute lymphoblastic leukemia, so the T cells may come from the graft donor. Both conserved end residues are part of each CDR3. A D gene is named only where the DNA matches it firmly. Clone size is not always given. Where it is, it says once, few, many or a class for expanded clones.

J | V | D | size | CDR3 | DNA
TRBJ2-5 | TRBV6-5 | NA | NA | CASSSPWRGNTQYF | TGTGCCAGCAGTTCCCCTTGGAGGGGGAATACCCAGTACTTC
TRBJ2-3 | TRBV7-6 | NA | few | CASSSQTGTATDTQYF | TGTGCCAGCAGCTCCCAAACCGGGACTGCAACAGATACGCAGTATTTT
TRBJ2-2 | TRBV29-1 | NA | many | CSVGDTGELFF | TGCAGCGTTGGGGACACCGGGGAGCTGTTTTTT
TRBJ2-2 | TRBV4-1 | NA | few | CASSQDVPSEYTGELFF | TGCGCCAGCAGCCAAGATGTCCCTAGCGAATACACCGGGGAGCTGTTTTTT
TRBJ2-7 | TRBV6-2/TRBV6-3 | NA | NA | CASSSPWVSYEQYF | TGTGCCAGCAGTTCCCCTTGGGTCTCCTACGAGCAGTACTTC
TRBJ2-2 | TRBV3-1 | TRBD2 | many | CASSPGLAPYTGELFF | TGTGCCAGCAGCCCGGGACTAGCTCCATACACCGGGGAGCTGTTTTTT
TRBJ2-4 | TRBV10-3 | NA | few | CAISQGGKNIQYF | TGTGCCATCAGTCAGGGTGGTAAAAACATTCAGTACTTC
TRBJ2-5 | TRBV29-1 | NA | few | CSVEDRQGWELETQYF | TGCAGCGTTGAAGATCGGCAGGGCTGGGAATTAGAGACCCAGTACTTC
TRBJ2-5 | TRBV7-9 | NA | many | CASSLRPGYEETQYF | TGTGCCAGCAGCTTAAGACCAGGGTATGAAGAGACCCAGTACTTC
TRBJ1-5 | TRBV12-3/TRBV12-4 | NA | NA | CASSSGDRLPQHF | TGTGCCAGCAGTTCGGGCGACAGACTCCCCCAGCATTTT
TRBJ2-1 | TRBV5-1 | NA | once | CASSLVLRENNEQFF | TGCGCCAGCAGCTTGGTTCTCAGGGAAAACAATGAGCAGTTCTTC
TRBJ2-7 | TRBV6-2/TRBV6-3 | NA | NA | CASSYVGVGSYEQYF | TGTGCCAGCAGTTACGTGGGAGTAGGGAGCTACGAGCAGTACTTC
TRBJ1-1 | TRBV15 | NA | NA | CATSNWDAEAFF | TGTGCCACCAGCAATTGGGACGCTGAAGCTTTCTTT
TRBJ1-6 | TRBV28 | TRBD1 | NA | CASTLGRGPNSPLHF | TGTGCCAGCACCCTGGGGAGGGGGCCTAATTCACCCCTCCACTTT
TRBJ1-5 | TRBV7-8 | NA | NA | CASSQYSNQPQHF | TGTGCCAGCAGCCAGTATAGCAATCAGCCCCAGCATTTT
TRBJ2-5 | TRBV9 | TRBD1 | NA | CASSPWDREKETQYF | TGTGCCAGCAGCCCCTGGGACAGGGAGAAAGAGACCCAGTACTTC
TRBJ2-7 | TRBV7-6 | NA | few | CASSLYARDYEQYF | TGTGCCAGCAGCTTATATGCGAGGGACTACGAGCAGTACTTC